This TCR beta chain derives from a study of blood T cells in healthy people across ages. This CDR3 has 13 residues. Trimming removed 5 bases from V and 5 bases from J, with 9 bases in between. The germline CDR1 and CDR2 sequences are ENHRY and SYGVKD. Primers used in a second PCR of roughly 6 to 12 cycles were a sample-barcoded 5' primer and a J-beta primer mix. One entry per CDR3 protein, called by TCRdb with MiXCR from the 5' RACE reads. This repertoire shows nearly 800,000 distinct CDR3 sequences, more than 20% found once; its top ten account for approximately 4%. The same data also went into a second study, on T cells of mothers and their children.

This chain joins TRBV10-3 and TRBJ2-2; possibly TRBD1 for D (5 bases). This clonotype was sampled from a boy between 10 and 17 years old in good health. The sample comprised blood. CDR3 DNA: TGTGCCATCAGTAGGGGTGGTACCGGGGAGCTGTTTTTT. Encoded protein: CAISRGGTGELFF.